This T cell receptor (beta chain) stems from a study of cytomegalovirus exposure and HLA in healthy donors. As concerns this clone: Its antigen is not known.

TCRdb's copy holds only in-frame clones and misses some; the assay was immunoSEQ multiplex PCR. The table has hundreds of thousands of clones, roughly 87% seen once. Study observations and caveats: Overall, roughly 150 TCR beta chains were annotated as cytomegalovirus-associated.

This CDR3 comprises 15 residues. The germline V gene encodes CDR1 SQVTM and CDR2 ANQGSEA. V lost 4 bases, J lost 4 bases, and 10 bases stayed unmatched. This sequence was found in a man aged 18 to 30 in good health and CMV-seropositive. The J gene is TRBJ2-3, the V gene TRBV29-1; TRBD2 matches 8 bases. The sequenced sample was PBMCs. CDR3 nucleotide sequence: TGCAGCGTTGTGGAGGAAGCGGGAGCCCCAGATACGCAGTATTTT. Translated, it gives CSVVEEAGAPDTQYF.